This T cell receptor (beta chain) emerged from a study of quantifying T cell responses using KT2 cells. The overall study: Reverse transcription used primers in the TCR alpha and beta constant regions. The T4 ligation step was estimated to exceed 8% efficiency under optimum conditions. Overall study findings and caveats: KT2 sequence counts showed saturation when very many KT2 cells were spiked in.

Unfractionated PBMC were spiked with known numbers of KT2 clone cells. An oligo carrying a UMI was ligated to the cDNA 3' end. The first PCR ran 4 to 5 cycles with an equimolar RC1.1 and RC1.2 beta primer mix. TCRdb called the UMI-ligation and nested PCR reads again in MiXCR, with one record for every CDR3 protein. The repertoire holds 30,000 or so distinct CDR3 sequences, with 7.3% as singletons. This CDR3 has 16 amino acids. Germline V lookup: CDR1 SGHTA, CDR2 FQGNSA. Unmatched junction bases numbered 3, after V lost 5 bases and J lost 2 bases. This clonotype has ten or more counts. The antigen is undetermined.

The source of this sequence is a human donor. The specimen sequenced was PBMCs spiked with cells of the T cell clone KT2. This chain connects TRBV7-2 to TRBJ2-3, with 14 bases fitting TRBD2. CDR3 nucleotide sequence: TGTGCCAGCAGCACGACTAGCGGGGGGGCCACAGATACGCAGTATTTT. Its translation: CASSTTSGGATDTQYF. Supplemented by reference TRBV7-2 and TRBJ2-3, the full variable domain reads GAGVSQSPSNKVTEKGKDVELRCDPISGHTALYWYRQSLGQGLEFLIYFQGNSAPDKSGLPSDRFSAERTGGSVSTLTIQRTQQEDSAVYLCASSTTSGGATDTQYFGPGTRLTVL.